Listed below are T cell receptor beta chains from one sample, sequenced in a study of CD8+CD57+ T cells in acquired aplastic anemia. Via MiXCR, TCRdb re-called the reads, giving one row per CDR3 protein. The table has under 200,000 distinct CDR3 sequences, under 55% seen once. Material: sorted CD4+, CD8+, or CD8+CD57+ T cells (not recorded which) from PBMCs. Receptors originate from a human donor with aplastic anemia. CDR3s include the opening cysteine and the closing phenylalanine or tryptophan. A D gene is named only where the DNA matches it firmly. Only part of the rows carry a size: once, few, many, or a class if the clone is expanded.

NA	TRBV10-3	NA	TRBJ1-6	CAISAQVDNSPLHF	TGTGCCATCAGTGCACAGGTGGATAATTCACCCCTCCACTTT
NA	TRBV2	NA	TRBJ2-2	CASSAGNTGELFF	TGTGCCAGCAGTGCCGGGAACACCGGGGAGCTGTTTTTT
NA	TRBV2	NA	TRBJ1-3	CASSETGTGGNTIYF	TGTGCCAGCAGTGAAACGGGGACTGGCGGAAACACCATATATTTT
NA	TRBV29-1	NA	TRBJ2-5	CSGRPSQETQYF	TGCAGCGGGAGACCCTCACAAGAGACCCAGTACTTC
NA	TRBV9	NA	TRBJ2-6	CASSERWGLSSGANVLTF	TGTGCCAGCAGCGAGCGGTGGGGGCTAAGCTCTGGGGCCAACGTCCTGACTTTC
NA	TRBV2	NA	TRBJ1-1	CASKEFGRTNTEAFF	TGTGCCAGCAAAGAATTCGGACGGACAAACACTGAAGCTTTCTTT
NA	TRBV10-3	NA	TRBJ1-1	CAIRAAPQALEAFF	TGTGCCATCAGGGCAGCCCCGCAGGCCCTTGAAGCTTTCTTT
NA	TRBV19	NA	TRBJ2-7	CASSIGVGYEQYF	TGTGCCAGTAGTATTGGGGTCGGCTACGAGCAGTACTTC
few	TRBV19	NA	TRBJ1-5	CASMDSQGGHQPQHF	TGTGCCAGTATGGATTCGCAGGGCGGGCATCAGCCCCAGCATTTT
few	TRBV4-3	TRBD2	TRBJ2-2	CASSQDLLAGGSGELFF	TGCGCCAGCAGCCAAGATCTCCTAGCGGGAGGGAGCGGGGAGCTGTTTTTT
NA	TRBV7-8	NA	TRBJ1-4	CASSLTKGRGRREKLFF	TGTGCCAGCAGCTTAACCAAGGGACGGGGGAGACGTGAAAAACTGTTTTTT
NA	TRBV7-3	NA	TRBJ2-7	CASSSRDGPYEQYF	TGTGCCAGCAGCTCGCGGGACGGACCCTACGAGCAGTACTTC
NA	TRBV5-1	NA	TRBJ2-4	CASSLQERGGAKNIQYF	TGCGCCAGCAGCTTGCAGGAGAGAGGAGGAGCCAAAAACATTCAGTACTTC
NA	TRBV9	TRBD1	TRBJ1-6	CASSANQGGTLHF	TGTGCCAGCAGCGCAAACCAGGGGGGAACCCTCCACTTT
NA	TRBV7-2	NA	TRBJ1-1	CASSPARFGTEAFF	TGTGCCAGCAGCCCCGCCCGCTTTGGCACTGAAGCTTTCTTT
few	TRBV20-1	TRBD2	TRBJ2-7	CSARGGGSYEQYF	TGCAGTGCTAGAGGGGGGGGCTCCTACGAGCAGTACTTC
NA	TRBV2	NA	TRBJ1-1	CASSEGYSMNTEAFF	TGTGCCAGCAGTGAAGGGTACAGTATGAACACTGAAGCTTTCTTT
NA	TRBV11-1	TRBD2	TRBJ2-1	CASSLVVGTSGPSSYNEQFF	TGTGCCAGCAGCTTAGTTGTCGGGACTAGCGGTCCGAGCTCCTACAATGAGCAGTTCTTC
NA	TRBV10-3	NA	TRBJ1-2	CAISFSGEESNYGYTF	TGTGCCATCAGTTTTTCAGGGGAGGAATCTAACTATGGCTACACCTTC
many	TRBV7-2	NA	TRBJ2-3	CATSPGSTDTQYF	TGTGCCACCTCCCCGGGCAGCACAGATACGCAGTATTTT
NA	TRBV25-1	TRBD1	TRBJ2-6	CASSGQALSGANVLTF	TGTGCCAGCAGCGGACAGGCCCTCTCTGGGGCCAACGTCCTGACTTTC
few	TRBV20-1	NA	TRBJ2-7	CSAAVQEREQYF	TGCAGTGCCGCGGTACAAGAGCGCGAGCAGTACTTC
many	TRBV6-5	NA	TRBJ1-1	CASSYSSAQFTEAFF	TGTGCCAGCAGTTACTCGAGCGCGCAGTTCACTGAAGCTTTCTTT
NA	TRBV9	TRBD2	TRBJ2-1	CASSLTSGTDLYNEQFF	TGTGCCAGCAGCCTCACTAGCGGGACGGACCTTTACAATGAGCAGTTCTTC
few	TRBV18	TRBD1	TRBJ1-1	CASLRGVAGGRNTEAFF	TGTGCCAGCTTACGAGGAGTGGCAGGGGGCAGGAACACTGAAGCTTTCTTT
NA	TRBV7-9	TRBD2	TRBJ2-7	CASSLGGQGSSGQYF	TGTGCCAGCAGCTTAGGAGGTCAGGGATCTAGCGGGCAGTACTTC
many	TRBV9	TRBD2	TRBJ2-1	CASSVGVSGSSYNEQFF	TGTGCCAGCAGCGTAGGGGTTAGCGGGAGCTCCTACAATGAGCAGTTCTTC
NA	TRBV25-1	NA	TRBJ1-1	CASSETRVGRGTEAFF	TGTGCCAGCAGTGAAACAAGGGTAGGGCGGGGCACTGAAGCTTTCTTT
NA	TRBV15	NA	TRBJ1-3	CATSRSSGNTMYF	TGTGCCACCAGCAGAAGCTCTGGAAACACCATGTACTTT
few	TRBV4-2	NA	TRBJ1-1	CASSVQGATEAFF	TGTGCCAGCAGTGTCCAGGGAGCCACTGAAGCTTTCTTT
many	TRBV11-3	TRBD2	TRBJ2-7	CASRPSGPYEQYF	TGTGCCAGCCGGCCTAGCGGGCCCTACGAGCAGTACTTC
NA	TRBV20-1	NA	TRBJ1-5	CSARGHRLRF	TGCAGTGCTAGAGGGCACAGGTTACGTTTT
NA	TRBV5-6	NA	TRBJ1-1	CASSLTLEPEAFF	TGTGCCAGCAGCCTCACCTTGGAACCTGAAGCTTTCTTT
many	TRBV10-3	NA	TRBJ2-2	CAISETGELFF	TGTGCCATCAGTGAGACCGGGGAGCTGTTTTTT
NA	TRBV7-9	NA	TRBJ2-1	CASSPRMANQFF	TGTGCCAGCAGCCCCCGTATGGCCAATCAGTTCTTC
many	TRBV12-3/TRBV12-4	NA	TRBJ2-3	CASQVTGEGADTQYF	TGTGCCAGTCAAGTAACGGGAGAAGGAGCGGATACGCAGTATTTT
NA	TRBV5-6	NA	TRBJ2-5	CACSLLPPVAGQETQYF	TGTGCCTGCAGCTTGCTTCCCCCTGTGGCGGGACAGGAGACCCAGTACTTC
few	TRBV29-1	NA	TRBJ2-1	CSVASSDNEQFF	TGCAGCGTTGCCAGTTCAGACAATGAGCAGTTCTTC
many	TRBV12-3/TRBV12-4	TRBD2	TRBJ2-7	CASSFREGAYEQYF	TGTGCCAGCAGTTTCCGGGAGGGAGCCTACGAGCAGTACTTC
many	TRBV15	TRBD1	TRBJ2-1	CATSRAGQGDTSSYNEQFF	TGTGCCACCAGCAGAGCTGGACAGGGGGACACGAGCTCCTACAATGAGCAGTTCTTC
once	TRBV9	NA	TRBJ1-3	CASSVDTNSGNTIYF	TGTGCCAGCAGCGTCGACACCAACTCTGGAAACACCATATATTTT
NA	TRBV7-6	NA	TRBJ2-2	CASSPWGPTSGELFF	TGTGCCAGCAGCCCCTGGGGCCCAACGTCCGGGGAGCTGTTTTTT
NA	TRBV5-1	NA	TRBJ1-2	CASSLGRVADNYGYTF	TGCGCCAGCAGCTTGGGAAGAGTGGCAGATAACTATGGCTACACCTTC